The rows below give T cell receptor beta chains drawn from one sample of a study of blood T cell repertoires in COVID-19. Assay: immunoSEQ multiplex PCR; the TCRdb copy retains only in-frame clones and omits some. The sample consists of 270,000 or so clones, around 82% of them appearing once. The sequenced sample consisted of peripheral blood. These receptors all come from a woman aged 18-29 years with acute or convalescent COVID-19. Both conserved end residues are part of each CDR3. The D gene is left open where the match is weak. Clone size is shown for a subset of rows, as once, few, many or a class of expanded clone.

clone_size j_call v_call d_call cdr3_nt cdr3_aa
- TRBJ2-1 TRBV28 TRBD2 TGTGCCAGCAGTAGCGGGAGGGCCGTATACAATGAGCAGTTCTTC CASSSGRAVYNEQFF
- TRBJ1-6 TRBV4-2 - TGTGCCAGCAGCCCCGGGGGGGGGTATAATTCACCCCTCCACTTT CASSPGGGYNSPLHF
- TRBJ1-2 TRBV28 TRBD1 TGTGCCAGCAATCGGGACAGTAGCTTTGGCTACACCTTC CASNRDSSFGYTF
- TRBJ2-1 TRBV7-6 TRBD2 TGTGCCACCCAGCTAGCGGGGGGGAGCTCCTACAATGAGCAGTTCTTC CATQLAGGSSYNEQFF
once TRBJ2-7 TRBV6-6 TRBD1 TGTGCCATCGGACAGGGCTACGAGCAGTACTTC CAIGQGYEQYF
- TRBJ2-2 TRBV27 TRBD2 TGTGCCAGCAGTTTACTAGGACTAGCGGGAGATGTTTCCGGGGAGCTGTTTTTT CASSLLGLAGDVSGELFF
- TRBJ1-4 TRBV18 - TGTGCCAGCTCACTTGGACAGAATGAAAAACTGTTTTTT CASSLGQNEKLFF
- TRBJ2-6 TRBV28 - TGTGCCAGCAGTTTCCTCTCTGGGGCCAACGTCCTGACTTTC CASSFLSGANVLTF
- TRBJ1-3 TRBV27 TRBD1 TGTGCCAGCAGTTGGCAGGGGGATCCTGGAAACACCATATATTTT CASSWQGDPGNTIYF
- TRBJ2-5 TRBV7-2 TRBD2 TGTGCCAGCAGCTTAGCGGAGCTAGCGGGAAGGAGTCCGTACTTC CASSLAELAGRSPYF
- TRBJ2-7 TRBV6-6 TRBD1 TGTGCCAGCAGTTACCACGGACAGGGGGCTGGTGAGCAGTACTTC CASSYHGQGAGEQYF
- TRBJ2-1 TRBV5-1 - TGCGCCAGCAGCTTGGGGGCTAGAGACCAAACGGGATCCTACAATGAGCAGTTCTTC CASSLGARDQTGSYNEQFF
- TRBJ2-1 TRBV4-2 TRBD2 TGTGCCAGCAGCCAGGCCGGGACTAGCGGGATCAATGAGCAGTTCTTC CASSQAGTSGINEQFF
few TRBJ2-7 TRBV19 - TGTGCCAGTAGTATATCTCAGGGATCCTACGAGCAGTACTTC CASSISQGSYEQYF
- TRBJ2-7 TRBV7-2 TRBD2 TGTGCCAGCAGCCCCTGGACTAGCGGGATTGTTTACGAGCAGTACTTC CASSPWTSGIVYEQYF
- TRBJ2-3 TRBV19 TRBD1 TGTGCCAGTAGAAAACTCGGACAGGGGGAGGTAGATACGCAGTATTTT CASRKLGQGEVDTQYF